Following are 13 T cell receptor beta chains from one sample sequenced in a study of early T cells in non-severe SARS-CoV-2 infection. TCRdb reprocessed the 5' RACE reads with MiXCR, giving one entry per CDR3 protein. The top ten clones hold under 8% of a sample with 54,000 or so distinct CDR3 sequences, 5.6% of them seen once. Sequences were obtained from whole blood. These TCRs come from an adult who was a healthcare worker with PCR-confirmed SARS-CoV-2 infection or an uninfected control (not recorded which).

The chain recombines TRBV7-6 with TRBJ1-1; 7 nucleotides agree with TRBD1. The germline CDR1 and CDR2 sequences are SGHVS and FNYEAQ. The CDR3 runs to 13 residues. V trimming: 7 bases; J trimming: 1 base; junction bases outside the gene matches: 3. In DNA, the CDR3 is TGTGCCAGCACTCAGGGGGAGAACACTGAAGCTTTCTTT. Amino acids: CASTQGENTEAFF.

The table lists this clonotype with a few counts. The chain links TRBV2 to TRBJ2-3; 8 nucleotides agree with TRBD2. Looked up from germline, CDR1 is SNHLY and CDR2 is FYNNEI. This CDR3 has 13 residues. V shed 6 bases and J 4 bases; nucleotides not matched to a gene: 3. CDR3 sequence reads: CASRAGAADTQYF. The CDR3 DNA is TGTGCCAGCAGAGCGGGGGCGGCAGATACGCAGTATTTT.

This clonotype was detected ten times or more. The chain uses TRBV27 and TRBJ2-5; TRBD2 matches at 15 bases. V shed 0 bases and J 3 bases; nucleotides not matched to a gene: 8. This CDR3 is built from 19 residues. In germline, CDR1 is MNHEY, CDR2 SMNVEV (reference sequence). CDR3 protein: CASSLSVGLAGGGEETQYF. In DNA, the CDR3 is TGTGCCAGCAGTTTATCGGTGGGACTAGCGGGGGGTGGAGAAGAGACCCAGTACTTC.

Many counts were recorded for this clonotype. This sequence joins TRBV5-8 and TRBJ2-3; D uncertain. Germline lookup yields CDR1 SGHTS and CDR2 YDEGEE. The length of the CDR3 is 16 residues. Trimming removed 5 bases at V and 2 bases at J, with 18 bases between. The CDR3 nucleotides are TGTGCCAGCAGTCCCGGGCGAGCCGATACCACAGATACGCAGTATTTT. Translating gives CASSPGRADTTDTQYF.

This clonotype was seen ten or more times. The chain combines TRBV6-1 with TRBJ1-3; D is unclear. Per the germline V gene, CDR1 is MNHNS and CDR2 is SASEGT. Deletions cut 7 bases from V and 0 bases from J, with 19 bases between. The CDR3 totals 17 residues. CDR3 DNA sequence: TGTGCCAGCACCTTCCCCCGAGCGTTTAGCTCTGGAAACACCATATATTTT. Protein sequence: CASTFPRAFSSGNTIYF.

This clonotype showed up just a few times. V gene TRBV30 combines with J gene TRBJ2-1; D unresolved. Germline CDR1 is GTSNPN and CDR2 is SVGIG (reference sequence). This CDR3 comprises 13 residues. The V and J ends lost 2 bases and 4 bases respectively, with 9 bases between them. The CDR3 coding sequence is TGTGCCTGGAGTAGTAGTCGGTACAATGAGCAGTTCTTC. Translation: CAWSSSRYNEQFF.

This clonotype was recorded a few times. The chain couples TRBV12-3 or TRBV12-4 to TRBJ1-2; TRBD1 matches at 9 bases. Trimming took 5 bases from V and 6 from J; bases not matched to a gene: 4. There are 13 residues in the CDR3. CDR3 in amino acids: CASSPRDRDGYTF. The CDR3 nucleotides read TGTGCCAGCAGTCCCCGGGACAGGGATGGCTACACCTTC.

This clonotype occurred a few times. V is TRBV10-2 and J is TRBJ2-5; TRBD2 matches at 7 bases. V lost 0 bases, J lost 4 bases, and 2 bases stayed unmatched. CDR3 size: 14 residues. Germline V lookup: CDR1 WSHSY, CDR2 SAAADI. CDR3 sequence reads: CASSESGRVETQYF. The CDR3 DNA reads TGCGCCAGCAGTGAGTCGGGGAGGGTAGAGACCCAGTACTTC.

This clonotype showed up many times. V usage is TRBV5-4 and J usage is TRBJ2-3; the D gene is possibly TRBD2 (6 bases). The V gene's germline CDR1 is SGHNT and CDR2 YYREEE (reference sequence). With 3 bases removed from V and 5 bases from J, the gap between germline ends came to 10 bases. The CDR3 loop spans 13 amino acids. The CDR3 coding sequence is TGTGCCAGCAGCTCCGTGGGGGGAGATACGCAGTATTTT. Translation: CASSSVGGDTQYF.

The chain is built from TRBV12-3 or TRBV12-4 and TRBJ2-2; the match to TRBD1 covers 7 bases. With V trimmed by 4 bases and J by 2 bases, 7 bases remained unmatched. The CDR3 contains 16 residues. CDR3 nucleotide sequence: TGTGCCAGCAGTTACTCGGGGACAGCAAACACCGGGGAGCTGTTTTTT. It specifies CASSYSGTANTGELFF.

This clonotype has only a few counts. This sequence joins TRBV11-2 and TRBJ2-3; either TRBD1 or TRBD2 may supply D (5 bases each). The CDR3 totals 14 residues. CDR1 and CDR2 (germline): SGHAT, FQNNGV. V was cut by 8 bases and J by 1 base, with 13 bases left in between. The CDR3 DNA reads as TGTGCCAGCGGGGGTGAGACCCGCACAGATACGCAGTATTTT. It is translated as CASGGETRTDTQYF.

This clonotype was recorded many times. The chain uses TRBV18 and TRBJ2-1, with D hard to call. This CDR3 contains 13 residues. V gave up 2 bases and J gave up 5 bases, with 7 bases separating them. Germline V gene lookup returns CDR1 KGHSH and CDR2 LQKENI. CDR3 amino acids: CASSPGPNNEQFF. Written as DNA, the CDR3 is TGTGCCAGCTCACCAGGACCGAACAATGAGCAGTTCTTC.

This clonotype was seen at least ten times. The chain carries TRBV29-1 and TRBJ1-2, with D unclear. The V end was cut by 4 bases, the J end by 6 bases, with 9 bases between. The CDR3 length is 11 residues. CDR1 and CDR2 from the germline V gene are SQVTM and ANQGSEA. CDR3 residues: CSVGGIDGYTF. The CDR3, as DNA: TGCAGCGTTGGAGGGATCGATGGCTACACCTTC.